The subject of this entry is one TCR beta chain. Its antigen has not been determined. Per-base quality was not reported, and no clone a single base away is much larger than it. From the germline V gene, CDR1 is SGHTA and CDR2 is FQGNSA. Deletion took 7 bases off V and 5 bases off J, with a span of 8 bases between the germline ends. Measured from the cysteine to the phenylalanine, the CDR3 is 11 residues long. Left in the record is the CDR3 DNA by itself, 33 bases read in frame from the first base. The library was generated by 5' RACE. Sequencing relied on an Illumina HiSeq 2500. A second PCR of about 6 to 12 cycles was performed with a sample-barcoded 5' primer and a J-beta primer mix. Each TCR beta cDNA molecule received a unique molecular identifier from a template-switch 5' adaptor carrying 12 random nucleotides. Each sample yielded at least 3 million CDR3-containing paired-end reads. First-strand cDNA synthesis was performed from all RNA using the Mint cDNA synthesis kit, with priming by a TRBC-specific oligonucleotide. Following uracil-DNA glycosylase treatment, a first 18-cycle PCR with universal primers M1SS and BC2_uni_R was performed on all cDNA. The paper's processing steps were these. Each sample was normalized by randomly selecting 1 million high-quality reads, each carrying a distinct molecular identifier. Reads sharing molecular identifiers were discarded rather than binned into consensus sequences. CDR3 identification, clonotype clustering and error correction used MiTCR with a Q25 quality threshold and the strictest error-elimination algorithm. A nonparametric unseen species model using Euler transformation provided a lower-bound estimate of total TCR beta diversity. TCRdb redid the processing of the public reads, applying fastp at Q25 and MiXCR, and retained in-frame beta chains. Each record represents a unique CDR3 protein, reported with the most common genes and DNA among its rows. What appears here as the V and J calls and clone size reflects TCRdb's work, not the paper's. This sample is represented by 720,000 or so distinct CDR3 sequences; less than 45% of them were singletons. The ten most abundant clones make up 25% to 35% of the sample.

The 35 to 40 donors, aged about 6 to 95 years, were systemically healthy Caucasian individuals from Russia. Roughly 9.5 milliliters of peripheral blood were drawn from each donor into EDTA-treated Vacutainer tubes. Ficoll-Paque density-gradient centrifugation was used to isolate PBMCs, with at least 6 million per sample. Total RNA, at least 5.5 micrograms per sample, was extracted from PBMCs with Trizol reagent. The percentages of naive CD45RAhigh/CD27high T cells were determined by flow cytometry on a PBMC aliquot from every donor. These data originate in a study of blood T cells in healthy people across ages (dated by TCRdb to between 2014 and 2016). The study in broad terms: Template switching captured roughly one uniquely barcoded TCR beta cDNA molecule per two T cells in model experiments. The study measured age-related changes in TCR beta repertoire diversity using deep sequencing normalized with unique cDNA molecular identifiers. Donors were grouped into four age groups: young (average about 15 years), middle-aged (39), aged (around 60) and long-lived (approximately 82). To avoid experimental bias, donors of different ages were spread randomly across the sequencing lanes. For two donors (one aged 18 to 29 and one aged 80 or older), the study analyzed two additional independent replicas of 1 million unique cDNA reads from the same blood draw. The full study reports these points: Donor CMV infection status was unknown, potentially confounding age-related changes in expanded clonotypes. A strong correlation was found between observed TCR beta diversity and the percentage of naive T cells measured by flow cytometry. Estimates of total diversity from one million sequenced T cells were regarded as lower bounds and underestimates. As age increased, observed TCR beta diversity per million T cells dropped in a roughly linear way, and a significant reduction was already evident by age about 40. Bulk unsorted PBMC profiling prevented conclusive comparison of naive and antigen-experienced compartments. The long-lived group showed more naive CD4+ T cells, fewer expanded clones and increased TCR diversity than the aged group, suggesting age selection.

Sequencing input: blood. This clonotype was sampled from an elderly man in good health. The chain joins TRBV7-2 to TRBJ1-1, with the D gene too uncertain to name. DNA sequence: TGTGCCAGCAACTTGTGGACTGAAGCTTTCTTT. Translated, it gives CASNLWTEAFF.